This passage covers 19 T cell receptor beta chains from one sample sequenced in a study of blood T cells in healthy people across ages. Primers used in a second PCR of roughly 6 to 11 cycles were a sample-barcoded 5' primer and a J-beta primer mix. TCRdb fed the 5' RACE reads into MiXCR, producing one record per CDR3 protein. The sample yields approximately 770,000 distinct CDR3 sequences, over 45% seen once. Sequencing was done on a sample of blood. The receptors shown here come from a man in his thirties or forties in good health.

The chain uses TRBV6-5 and TRBJ1-1; no clear D. With 4 bases removed from V and 2 bases from J, the gap between germline ends came to 8 bases. In germline, CDR1 is MNHEY, CDR2 SVGAGI. CDR3 size: 13 residues. The CDR3 DNA reads TGTGCCAGCAGTTTCCCCGGAAACACTGAAGCTTTCTTT. Protein sequence: CASSFPGNTEAFF.

The chain carries TRBV2 and TRBJ2-7; TRBD1 aligns across 8 bases. The CDR3 spans 14 residues. Per the germline V gene, CDR1 is SNHLY and CDR2 is FYNNEI. J lost 3 bases, V lost 6 bases, and 7 bases had no gene match. Written as DNA, the CDR3 is TGTGCCAGCAGAGGACAGGGAGGAGGCTACGAGCAGTACTTC. This sequence encodes CASRGQGGGYEQYF.

This clonotype occurred once. The chain joins TRBV4-2 to TRBJ2-1; 8 bases map to TRBD2. The J segment lost 5 bases and the V segment lost 0 bases, leaving 15 bases of the junction unmatched. CDR3 length equals 19 residues. The germline CDR1 and CDR2 sequences are LGHNA and YNFKEQ. The CDR3 nucleotides read TGTGCCAGCAGCCAAGAAGAGGGATGGAGTAGCGGGGTAAACAATGAGCAGTTCTTC. Protein product: CASSQEEGWSSGVNNEQFF.

The chain is built from TRBV9 and TRBJ2-5; 7 positions agree with TRBD2. Trimming at V came to 2 bases and at J to 2 bases, leaving 12 bases not matched to a gene. The CDR3 spans 17 residues. Germline V gives CDR1 SGDLS, CDR2 YYNGEE. CDR3 sequence: CASSVSLGAGVQETQYF. For the CDR3, the DNA is TGTGCCAGCAGCGTCTCCCTAGGTGCGGGGGTACAAGAGACCCAGTACTTC.

V and J are TRBV30 and TRBJ2-1, with 10 bases identical to TRBD2. Germline CDR1 reads GTSNPN; CDR2 reads SVGIG (reference sequence). This CDR3 region has 15 residues. V lost 7 bases to trimming and J lost 4 bases; unmatched junction nucleotides: 10. Here the CDR3 reads CAFRLAGVDYNEQFF. The DNA for the CDR3 is TGTGCCTTTAGACTAGCGGGCGTGGATTACAATGAGCAGTTCTTC.

In regard to this clonotype: A read error may account for a junction end that differs from germline. The rearrangement links TRBV15 to TRBJ2-2; no firm D call. From germline, CDR1 is LNHNV and CDR2 YYDKDF (reference sequence). The CDR3 extends over 15 amino acids. In nucleotides, the CDR3 is TGTGCCACCAGCAGAGCCCCTCCGAAAACCGGGGAGCTGTTTTTT. It specifies CATSRAPPKTGELFF. The full variable domain, in which reference TRBV15 and TRBJ2-2 provide the parts outside the CDR3, is DAMVIQNPRYQVTQFGKPVTLSCSQTLNHNVMYWYQQKSSQAPKLLFHYYDKDFNNEADTPDNFQSRRPNTSFCFLDIRSPGLGDTAMYLCATSRAPPKTGELFFGEGSRLTVL.

Regarding this clonotype: The junction does not match germline at one end; this may be a read error. The chain links TRBV12-3 or TRBV12-4 to TRBJ1-5; 8 bases fit TRBD1. CDR3 length: 13 amino acids. Written as DNA, the CDR3 is TGTGCCACCGGACAGGGAAGCAATCAGCCCCGGCATTTT. It translates to CATGQGSNQPRHF.

The rearrangement joins TRBV7-9 to TRBJ2-3; perhaps TRBD2 as D (6 bases). V was cut by 0 bases and J by 9 bases, with 22 bases left in between. The V gene's germline CDR1 is SEHNR and CDR2 FQNEAQ (reference sequence). The CDR3 is 17 residues long. In DNA form, the CDR3 reads TGTGCCAGCAGCTTAGCGTTTGGGGGACTGGGAAGGGGCACGCAGTATTTT. It encodes CASSLAFGGLGRGTQYF.

This clonotype was seen a few times. V is TRBV7-2 and J is TRBJ2-7, with D perhaps assigned TRBD1 or TRBD2 (5 bases each). The V gene lost 5 bases and the J gene lost 7 bases, with 12 bases spanning the gap. The CDR3 is 12 amino acids. Germline lookup yields CDR1 SGHTA and CDR2 FQGNSA. The CDR3 coding sequence is TGTGCCAGCAGCCGGACAACTAGGGAGCAGTACTTC. This encodes CASSRTTREQYF.

V and J are TRBV6-4 and TRBJ1-6; 9 bases line up with TRBD1. Per the germline V gene, CDR1 is MRHNA and CDR2 is SNTAGT. The CDR3 covers 13 residues. V lost 6 bases to trimming and J lost 10 bases; unmatched junction nucleotides: 4. CDR3 sequence reads: CASRGTGKSPLHF. The DNA of the CDR3 is TGTGCCAGCAGGGGGACAGGGAAATCACCCCTCCACTTT.

This clonotype was observed a few times. This rearrangement joins TRBV20-1 to TRBJ2-3; 7 positions agree with TRBD2. V lost 3 bases, J lost 6 bases, and 12 bases stayed unmatched. Germline V gene sequence: CDR1 DFQATT, CDR2 SNEGSKA (reference sequence). The CDR3 totals 15 residues. The DNA for the CDR3 is TGCAGTGCTAGTATAGCGGGCCGAATGATGGATACGCAGTATTTT. This encodes CSASIAGRMMDTQYF.

The V and J genes are TRBV28 and TRBJ2-7; 9 bases are a match to TRBD1. With 5 bases clipped from V and 2 bases from J, the junction kept 7 bases outside the gene matches. Germline V gene sequence: CDR1 MDHEN, CDR2 SYDVKM. The CDR3 spans 15 residues. Here the CDR3 reads CASSPTGTGTYEQYF. CDR3 nucleotides: TGTGCCAGCAGTCCGACCGGGACAGGGACCTACGAGCAGTACTTC.

The genes are TRBV12-3 or TRBV12-4 and TRBJ2-1; no firm D call. Trimming shortened V by 5 bases and J by 6 bases, and 8 bases separated the two germline ends. The CDR3 has 12 residues. The CDR3, as DNA: TGTGCCAGCAGTCTAGTGGTCAATGAGCAGTTCTTC. This gives the protein CASSLVVNEQFF.

In its sample, this clonotype was seen a few times. The V gene is TRBV6-6, the J gene TRBJ2-7; 7 bases agree with TRBD1. V dropped 4 bases and J dropped 5; count of bases not matched to a gene: 11. CDR1 and CDR2 (germline): MNHNY, SVGAGI (reference sequence). This CDR3 has 15 amino acids. The CDR3 nucleotides are TGTGCCAGCAGTTCTTTGACTGACAGGGACGACGAGCAGTACTTC. This encodes CASSSLTDRDDEQYF.

This clonotype has at least ten counts. The gene calls are TRBV5-1 and TRBJ1-5, with D hard to call. The length of the CDR3 is 14 residues. Germline-derived CDR1 and CDR2 are SGHRS and YFSETQ. The V end was cut by 0 bases, the J end by 4 bases, with 8 bases between. CDR3 DNA sequence: TGCGCCAGCAGCTTGGGAGAGAGAAATCAGCCCCAGCATTTT. Protein sequence: CASSLGERNQPQHF.

V is TRBV20-1 and J is TRBJ2-7; no reliable D call. V was clipped by 0 bases and J by 7 bases, with 10 bases between them. Germline V gene sequence: CDR1 DFQATT, CDR2 SNEGSKA (reference sequence). The CDR3 spans 12 residues. The CDR3 sequence: CSARDTVGEQYF. The CDR3 bases are TGCAGTGCTAGAGATACGGTGGGAGAGCAGTACTTC.

The chain is built from TRBV6-6 and TRBJ1-5; D is possibly TRBD1 (5 bases). Deletions cut 8 bases from V and 7 bases from J, with 12 bases between. Germline CDR1 MNHNY, CDR2 SVGAGI (reference sequence). This CDR3 has 12 amino acids. CDR3 in amino acids: CASSAGLQPQHF. The CDR3 DNA follows: TGTGCCAGCTCCGCAGGGCTACAGCCCCAGCATTTT.

The chain combines TRBV28 with TRBJ2-7; no reliable D call. Germline-derived CDR1 and CDR2 are MDHEN and SYDVKM. V shed 3 bases and J shed 3 bases, with 18 bases lying between them. CDR3 length: 16 amino acids. CDR3 amino acids: CASSLSSAGPFYEQYF. In nucleotides, the CDR3 is TGTGCCAGCAGTTTGTCGTCCGCCGGGCCCTTCTACGAGCAGTACTTC.

The chain recombines TRBV10-2 with TRBJ1-1; 7 bases agree with TRBD1. This CDR3 is built from 13 residues. The trim removed 6 bases at V and 4 bases at J, leaving 5 bases unmatched. Looked up from germline, CDR1 is WSHSY and CDR2 is SAAADI. CDR3 region: CASSAQGTTEAFF. CDR3 nucleotide sequence: TGCGCCAGCAGCGCACAGGGGACCACTGAAGCTTTCTTT.